Below, one T cell receptor (beta chain) is given with its context. What it recognizes is unknown. The CDR3 spans 17 residues. V lost 3 bases to trimming and J lost 2 bases, with 19 bases between them. Germline V lookup: CDR1 MNHEY, CDR2 SMNVEV (reference sequence). PCR primers comprised 60 Vbeta and 13 Jbeta primers. The assay was immunoSEQ multiplex PCR, and TCRdb's table has in-frame clones only and misses some. The table has approximately 300,000 clones, roughly 80% seen once. The sample is drawn from a study of cytomegalovirus exposure and HLA in healthy donors. Study conclusions and caveats: Per a prior analysis, the majority of TCR beta V segments were productive roughly 90% or roughly 30% of the time. Solely CMV serostatus was available to characterize immune exposure. Trimming of TCR beta V- and J-genes showed a link, identified in a later analysis, to a missense DCLRE1C variant.

The sample comprised PBMCs. The TCR sequence derives from a girl aged 2-10 years in good health and CMV-seronegative. The genes are TRBV27 and TRBJ1-1; D remains ambiguous. Here the CDR3 DNA reads TGTGCCAGCAGTTTGTCCATTCTCGGGGAAATAAACACTGAAGCTTTCTTT. Protein sequence: CASSLSILGEINTEAFF.